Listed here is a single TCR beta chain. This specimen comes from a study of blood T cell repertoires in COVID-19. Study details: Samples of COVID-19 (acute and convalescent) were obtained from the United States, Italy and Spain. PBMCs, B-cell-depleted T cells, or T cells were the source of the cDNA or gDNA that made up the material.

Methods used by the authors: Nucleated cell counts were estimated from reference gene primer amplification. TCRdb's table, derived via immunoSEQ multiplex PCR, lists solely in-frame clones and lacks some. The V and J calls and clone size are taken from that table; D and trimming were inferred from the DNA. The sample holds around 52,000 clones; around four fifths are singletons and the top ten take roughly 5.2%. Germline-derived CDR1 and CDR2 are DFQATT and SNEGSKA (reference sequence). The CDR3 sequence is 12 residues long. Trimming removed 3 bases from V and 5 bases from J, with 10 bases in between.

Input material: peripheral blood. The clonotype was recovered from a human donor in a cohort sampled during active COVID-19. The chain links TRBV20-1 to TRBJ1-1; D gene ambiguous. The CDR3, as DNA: TGCAGTGCTAGTAGCCGCCCTACTGAAGCTTTCTTT. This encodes CSASSRPTEAFF.